Detailed here is one T cell receptor beta chain. The data originate from a study of blood T cell repertoires in COVID-19. The method was immunoSEQ multiplex PCR; TCRdb's version includes in-frame clones alone and lacks a portion of them. Of a few hundred thousand clones listed, roughly 80% were seen once; the top ten hold 3% to 3.5%. Germline CDR1 reads MDHEN; CDR2 reads SYDVKM. Trimming shortened V by 5 bases and J by 4 bases, and 9 bases separated the two germline ends. The CDR3 is 13 amino acids. The source of this sequence is a woman in her twenties or thirties who had recovered from COVID-19. This rearrangement joins TRBV28 to TRBJ1-3; D is undetermined. Sequenced: peripheral blood. CDR3 DNA sequence: TGTGCCAGCAGTGGTCGAACAGGAAACACCATATATTTT. Protein product: CASSGRTGNTIYF.